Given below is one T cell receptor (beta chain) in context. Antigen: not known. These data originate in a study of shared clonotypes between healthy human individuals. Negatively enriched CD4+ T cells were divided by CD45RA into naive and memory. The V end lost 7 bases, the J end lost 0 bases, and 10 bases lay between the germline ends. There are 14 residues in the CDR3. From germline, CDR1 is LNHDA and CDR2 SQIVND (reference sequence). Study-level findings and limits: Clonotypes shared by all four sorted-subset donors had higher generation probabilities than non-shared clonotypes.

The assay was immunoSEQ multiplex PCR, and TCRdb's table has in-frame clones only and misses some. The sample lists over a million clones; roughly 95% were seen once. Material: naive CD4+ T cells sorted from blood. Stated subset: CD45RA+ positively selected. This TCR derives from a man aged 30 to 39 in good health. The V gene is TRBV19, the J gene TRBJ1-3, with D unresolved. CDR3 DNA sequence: TGTGCCAGTACCTTATTACCCTCTGGAAACACCATATATTTT. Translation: CASTLLPSGNTIYF.